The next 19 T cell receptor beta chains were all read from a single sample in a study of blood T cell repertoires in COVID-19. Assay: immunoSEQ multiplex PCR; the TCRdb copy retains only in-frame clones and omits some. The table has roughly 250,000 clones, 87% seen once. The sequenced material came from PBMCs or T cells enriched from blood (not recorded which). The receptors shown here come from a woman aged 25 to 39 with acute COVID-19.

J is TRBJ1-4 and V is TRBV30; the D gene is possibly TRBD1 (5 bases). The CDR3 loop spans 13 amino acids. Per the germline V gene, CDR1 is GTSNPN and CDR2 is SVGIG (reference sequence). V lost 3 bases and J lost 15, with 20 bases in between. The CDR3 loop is CAWSPMGREVLFF. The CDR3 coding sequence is TGTGCCTGGAGCCCAATGGGGCGAGAGGTTTTGTTTTTT.

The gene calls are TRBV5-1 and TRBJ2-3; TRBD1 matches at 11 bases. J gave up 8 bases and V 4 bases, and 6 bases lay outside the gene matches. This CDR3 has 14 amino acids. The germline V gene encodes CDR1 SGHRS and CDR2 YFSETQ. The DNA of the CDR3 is TGCGCCAGCAGCCCGGGACAGGGGGAATTTACGCAGTATTTT. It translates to CASSPGQGEFTQYF.

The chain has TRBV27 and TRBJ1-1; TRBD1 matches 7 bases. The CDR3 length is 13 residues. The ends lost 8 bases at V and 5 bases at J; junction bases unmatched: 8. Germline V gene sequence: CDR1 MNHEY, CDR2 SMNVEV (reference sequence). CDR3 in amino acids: CASGKIQGTEAFF. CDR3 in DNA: TGTGCCAGCGGGAAGATACAGGGGACTGAAGCTTTCTTT.

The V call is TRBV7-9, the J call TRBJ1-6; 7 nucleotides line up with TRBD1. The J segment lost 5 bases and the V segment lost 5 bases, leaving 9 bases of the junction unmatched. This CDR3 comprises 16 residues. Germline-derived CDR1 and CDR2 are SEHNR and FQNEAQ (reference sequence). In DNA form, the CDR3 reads TGTGCCAGCAGCAAAGACAGGGCACCAAATAATTCACCCCTCCACTTT. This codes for CASSKDRAPNNSPLHF.

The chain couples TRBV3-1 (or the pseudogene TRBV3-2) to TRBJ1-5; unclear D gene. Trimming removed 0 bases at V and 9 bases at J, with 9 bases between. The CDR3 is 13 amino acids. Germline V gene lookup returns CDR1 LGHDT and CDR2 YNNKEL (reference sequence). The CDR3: CASSQDPTTPQHF. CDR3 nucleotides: TGTGCCAGCAGCCAAGACCCGACTACGCCCCAGCATTTT.

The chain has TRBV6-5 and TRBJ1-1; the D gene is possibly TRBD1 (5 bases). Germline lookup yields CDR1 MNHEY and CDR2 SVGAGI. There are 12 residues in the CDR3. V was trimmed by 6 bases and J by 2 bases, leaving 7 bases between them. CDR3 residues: CASSRTNTEAFF. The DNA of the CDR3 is TGTGCCAGCAGCCGGACAAACACTGAAGCTTTCTTT.

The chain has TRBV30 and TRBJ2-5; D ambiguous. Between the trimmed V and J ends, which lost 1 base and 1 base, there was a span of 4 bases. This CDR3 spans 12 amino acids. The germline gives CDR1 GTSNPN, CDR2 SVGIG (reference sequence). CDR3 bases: TGTGCCTGGAGTGCCCTCCAAGAGACCCAGTACTTC. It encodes CAWSALQETQYF. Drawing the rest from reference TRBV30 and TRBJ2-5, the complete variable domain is SQTIHQWPATLVQPVGSPLSLECTVEGTSNPNLYWYRQAAGRGLQLLFYSVGIGQISSEVPQNLSASRPQDRQFILSSKKLLLSDSGFYLCAWSALQETQYFGPGTRLLVL.

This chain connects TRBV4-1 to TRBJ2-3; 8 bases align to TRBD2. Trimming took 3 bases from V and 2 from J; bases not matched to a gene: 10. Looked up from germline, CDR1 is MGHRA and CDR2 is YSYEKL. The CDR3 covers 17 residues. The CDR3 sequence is CASSHRLGGGITDTQYF. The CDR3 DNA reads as TGCGCCAGCAGCCACCGTCTTGGCGGGGGGATCACAGATACGCAGTATTTT.

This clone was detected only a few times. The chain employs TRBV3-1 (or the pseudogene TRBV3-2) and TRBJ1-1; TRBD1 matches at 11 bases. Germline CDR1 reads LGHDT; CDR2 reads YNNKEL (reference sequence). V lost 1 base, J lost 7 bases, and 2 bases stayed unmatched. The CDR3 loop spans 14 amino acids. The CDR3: CASSQAGTGGEAFF. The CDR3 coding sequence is TGTGCCAGCAGCCAAGCGGGGACAGGGGGTGAAGCTTTCTTT.

This CDR3 is CAISDRLQETQYF. The DNA for the CDR3 is TGTGCCATCAGTGACAGGCTACAAGAGACCCAGTACTTC. J is TRBJ2-5 and V is TRBV10-3; D remains unclear. The CDR3 runs 13 residues. Trimming cost V 3 bases and J 2 bases, with 7 bases left between them. Per the germline V gene, CDR1 is ENHRY and CDR2 is SYGVKD.

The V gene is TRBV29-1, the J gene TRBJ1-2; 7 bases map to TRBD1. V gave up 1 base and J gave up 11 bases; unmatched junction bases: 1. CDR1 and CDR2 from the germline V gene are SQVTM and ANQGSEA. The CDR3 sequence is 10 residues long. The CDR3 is CSVEAGGYTF. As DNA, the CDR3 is TGCAGCGTTGAAGCAGGGGGTTACACCTTC. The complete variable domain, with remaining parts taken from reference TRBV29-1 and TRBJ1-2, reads SAVISQKPSRDICQRGTSLTIQCQVDSQVTMMFWYRQQPGQSLTLIATANQGSEATYESGFVIDKFPISRPNLTFSTLTVSNMSPEDSSIYLCSVEAGGYTFGSGTRLTVV.

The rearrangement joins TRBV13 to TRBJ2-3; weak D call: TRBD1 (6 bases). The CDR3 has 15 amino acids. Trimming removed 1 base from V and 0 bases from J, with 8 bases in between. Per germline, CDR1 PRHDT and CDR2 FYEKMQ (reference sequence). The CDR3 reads CASSLEGQSTDTQYF. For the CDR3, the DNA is TGTGCCAGCAGCTTAGAGGGACAAAGCACAGATACGCAGTATTTT.

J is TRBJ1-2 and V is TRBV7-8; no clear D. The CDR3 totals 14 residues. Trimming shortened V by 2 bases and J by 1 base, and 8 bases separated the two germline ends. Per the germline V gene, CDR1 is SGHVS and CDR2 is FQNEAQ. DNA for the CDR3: TGTGCCAGCAGCTTAATATCTGTTAACTATGGCTACACCTTC. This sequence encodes CASSLISVNYGYTF. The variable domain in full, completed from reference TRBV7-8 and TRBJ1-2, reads GAGVSQSPRYKVAKRGQDVALRCDPISGHVSLFWYQQALGQGPEFLTYFQNEAQLDKSGLPSDRFFAERPEGSVSTLKIQRTQQEDSAVYLCASSLISVNYGYTFGSGTRLTVV.

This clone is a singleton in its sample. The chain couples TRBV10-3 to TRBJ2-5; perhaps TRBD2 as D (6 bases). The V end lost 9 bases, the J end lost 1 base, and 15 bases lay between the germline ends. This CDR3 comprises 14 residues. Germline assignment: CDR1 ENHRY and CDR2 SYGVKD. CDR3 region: CAMGEGGVQETQYF. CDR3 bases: TGTGCCATGGGGGAAGGCGGGGTCCAAGAGACCCAGTACTTC.

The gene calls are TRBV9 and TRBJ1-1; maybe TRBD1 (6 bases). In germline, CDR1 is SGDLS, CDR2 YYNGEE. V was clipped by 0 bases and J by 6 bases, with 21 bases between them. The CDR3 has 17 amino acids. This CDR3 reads CASSVGLGQTGFSEAFF. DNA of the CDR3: TGTGCCAGCAGCGTAGGCCTCGGACAGACAGGTTTCTCTGAAGCTTTCTTT.

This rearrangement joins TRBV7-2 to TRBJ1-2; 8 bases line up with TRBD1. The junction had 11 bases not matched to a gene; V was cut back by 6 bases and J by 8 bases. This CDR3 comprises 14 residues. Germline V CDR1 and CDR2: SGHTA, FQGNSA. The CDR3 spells CASRFDRGYMGYTF. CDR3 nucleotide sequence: TGTGCCAGCAGGTTCGACAGGGGATATATGGGCTACACCTTC.

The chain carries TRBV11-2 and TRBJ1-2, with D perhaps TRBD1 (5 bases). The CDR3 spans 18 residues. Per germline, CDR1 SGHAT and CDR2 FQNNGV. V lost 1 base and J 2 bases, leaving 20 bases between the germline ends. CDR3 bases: TGTGCCAGCAGCTTAGTGGGGCTAGGGGCAGGGTCCAACTATGGCTACACCTTC. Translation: CASSLVGLGAGSNYGYTF.

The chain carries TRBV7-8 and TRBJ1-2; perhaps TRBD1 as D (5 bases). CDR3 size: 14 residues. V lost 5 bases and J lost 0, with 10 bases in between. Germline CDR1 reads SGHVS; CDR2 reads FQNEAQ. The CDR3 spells CASSRGASNYGYTF. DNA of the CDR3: TGTGCCAGCAGCCGAGGGGCGTCTAACTATGGCTACACCTTC.

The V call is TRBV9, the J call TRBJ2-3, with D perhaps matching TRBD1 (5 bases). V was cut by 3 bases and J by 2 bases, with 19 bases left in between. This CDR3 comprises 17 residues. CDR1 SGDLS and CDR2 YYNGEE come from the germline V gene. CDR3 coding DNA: TGTGCCAGCAGCGCCCCTCGAGACAGAGCCCCCACAGATACGCAGTATTTT. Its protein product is CASSAPRDRAPTDTQYF.